This TCR beta chain was found in a study of synovial regulatory T cells in juvenile arthritis. Findings and limits, study-wide: Blood Treg cells that were inflammation-associated showed lower TCR diversity than other blood Treg cells. Synovial Treg CDR3 sequences overlapped more with iaTregs than other circulating Tregs.

Donors were around 11 juvenile idiopathic arthritis patients with active disease, 3 polyarticular and 8 oligoarticular. Germline V gene lookup returns CDR1 SGDLS and CDR2 YYNGEE. CDR3 length: 14 amino acids. No DNA sequence was recorded. As for this clone: What it binds is not known.

Profiling relied on immunoSEQ multiplex PCR, and the TCRdb table lists in-frame clones only, not all of them. The sample includes 9,000 to 10,000 clones. The chain carries TRBV9 and TRBJ1-2; TCRdb's D call of TRBD1 is untestable without DNA. The sequenced material came from Treg cells from blood. Subset reported: remaining (HLA-DR-negative) circulating blood Treg cells. The clonotype comes from a donor aged 2-35 years with juvenile idiopathic arthritis. The CDR3 spells CASSPSHSFYGYTF.